The next 26 T cell receptor beta chains were all read from a single sample in a study of technical replicates of blood from a few donors. Produced via immunoSEQ multiplex PCR; TCRdb's table is partial and in-frame only. The sample shows 90,000 to 100,000 clones, approximately 94% of them seen only once. The sample comprised T cells isolated from PBMCs. All receptors come from a human donor in good health.

The chain uses TRBV28 and TRBJ2-7; 12 nucleotides match TRBD2. V was clipped by 5 bases and J by 4 bases; unmatched bases: 6. The CDR3 runs 15 residues. Germline V lookup: CDR1 MDHEN, CDR2 SYDVKM. The CDR3 region has the DNA TGTGCCAGCAGTCCATCGACTAGCGGGAGTTACGAGCAGTACTTC. It translates to CASSPSTSGSYEQYF.

The CDR3 spells CAIRGTGQNQPQHF. The CDR3 nucleotides are TGTGCCATTCGGGGGACAGGCCAGAATCAGCCCCAGCATTTT. The J gene is TRBJ1-5, the V gene TRBV10-3, with 8 positions matching TRBD1. V shed 9 bases and J 4 bases; nucleotides not matched to a gene: 8. This CDR3 comprises 14 residues. CDR1 is ENHRY, CDR2 SYGVKD, per germline.

The V gene is TRBV15, the J gene TRBJ2-1, with D perhaps TRBD1 (6 bases). V was shortened by 5 bases and J by 3 bases, with 14 bases between the two germline ends. Germline values: CDR1 LNHNV, CDR2 YYDKDF (reference sequence). This CDR3 spans 15 amino acids. The CDR3 DNA is TGTGCCACCAGCGATAGGGGGACGGTCTACAATGAGCAGTTCTTC. This translates into CATSDRGTVYNEQFF.

This chain connects TRBV6-1 to TRBJ1-2; D not certain. The CDR3 contains 11 residues. V shed 6 bases and J shed 6 bases, with 8 bases lying between them. Germline CDR1 reads MNHNS; CDR2 reads SASEGT. The CDR3 loop is CASRLSDGYTF. CDR3 DNA sequence: TGTGCCAGCAGGCTGTCGGATGGCTACACCTTC.

The rearrangement uses TRBV10-3 and TRBJ2-5; possible D gene TRBD1, 6 bases. Trimming removed 4 bases at V and 4 bases at J, with 10 bases between. In germline, CDR1 is ENHRY, CDR2 SYGVKD. The CDR3 is 13 residues long. For the CDR3, the DNA is TGTGCCATCAGTGTGGAGACAGGAGAGACCCAGTACTTC. Amino acid sequence: CAISVETGETQYF.

The chain recombines TRBV7-9 with TRBJ2-5; TRBD2 matches at 15 bases. From germline, CDR1 is SEHNR and CDR2 FQNEAQ (reference sequence). V trimming: 5 bases; J trimming: 5 bases; junction bases outside the gene matches: 9. CDR3 length: 17 amino acids. CDR3 sequence (DNA): TGTGCCAGCAGCCCGCGGACTAGCGGGGGGGGGTGGGAGACCCAGTACTTC. Translating gives CASSPRTSGGGWETQYF.

The chain recombines TRBV5-1 with TRBJ1-1; D gene ambiguous. V was shortened by 1 base and J by 5 bases, with 12 bases between the two germline ends. The CDR3 runs 14 residues. Germline assignment: CDR1 SGHRS and CDR2 YFSETQ. The CDR3 protein is CASSLPGGRTEAFF. In nucleotides, the CDR3 is TGCGCCAGCAGCTTGCCGGGAGGTCGTACTGAAGCTTTCTTT.

This sequence joins TRBV6-5 and TRBJ2-5, with 7 bases lining up with TRBD1. CDR1 is MNHEY and CDR2 is SVGAGI in the germline V gene. After removal of 2 bases from V and 4 bases from J, the junction contained 7 bases not matched to a gene. This CDR3 comprises 15 residues. CDR3 sequence reads: CASSYERQGSETQYF. CDR3 in DNA: TGTGCCAGCAGTTACGAACGACAGGGATCAGAGACCCAGTACTTC.

V gene TRBV30 combines with J gene TRBJ1-5; perhaps TRBD1 as D (6 bases). Germline CDR1 and CDR2: GTSNPN and SVGIG (reference sequence). V lost 2 bases and J lost 5, with 10 bases in between. CDR3 size: 13 residues. The CDR3 DNA reads as TGTGCCTGGAGTCAACGGACAGATCAGCCCCAGCATTTT. This gives the protein CAWSQRTDQPQHF. The full variable domain, rest sourced from reference TRBV30 and TRBJ1-5, is SQTIHQWPATLVQPVGSPLSLECTVEGTSNPNLYWYRQAAGRGLQLLFYSVGIGQISSEVPQNLSASRPQDRQFILSSKKLLLSDSGFYLCAWSQRTDQPQHFGDGTRLSIL.

The chain couples TRBV18 to TRBJ1-4, with TRBD1 matching 7 bases. There are 18 residues in the CDR3. Trimming removed 3 bases from V and 4 bases from J; junction bases left unmatched: 14. Germline V gives CDR1 KGHSH, CDR2 LQKENI. CDR3 nucleotide sequence: TGTGCCAGCTCACCTTTCGGAGGACAGGATTCGTTTAATGAAAAACTGTTTTTT. This sequence encodes CASSPFGGQDSFNEKLFF. Complete variable domain (other parts from reference TRBV18 and TRBJ1-4): NAGVMQNPRHLVRRRGQEARLRCSPMKGHSHVYWYRQLPEEGLKFMVYLQKENIIDESGMPKERFSAEFPKEGPSILRIQQVVRGDSAAYFCASSPFGGQDSFNEKLFFGSGTQLSVL.

This chain uses TRBV7-9 with TRBJ2-1, with 9 bases matching TRBD2. The CDR3 runs 19 residues. Per the germline V gene, CDR1 is SEHNR and CDR2 is FQNEAQ (reference sequence). V dropped 2 bases and J dropped 7; count of bases not matched to a gene: 18. For the CDR3, the DNA is TGTGCCAGCAGCTTATTCCGTCTAGCGGGGACCTTAAGCCAAAATGAGCAGTTCTTC. Protein product: CASSLFRLAGTLSQNEQFF.

Only one count was recorded for this clone. The chain employs TRBV7-8 and TRBJ2-5, with D unclear. Germline assignment: CDR1 SGHVS and CDR2 FQNEAQ. The CDR3 is 17 residues long. Trimming stripped 6 bases from V and 2 bases from J, with 22 bases between. In DNA form, the CDR3 reads TGTGCCAGCAGTATTATTTTTACAGAAAAAGGACAAGAGACCCAGTACTTC. Protein product: CASSIIFTEKGQETQYF.

The chain links TRBV9 to TRBJ1-4; perhaps TRBD1 as D (5 bases). V lost 4 bases, J lost 4 bases, and 11 bases lay in between. This CDR3 has 14 residues. The V gene's germline CDR1 is SGDLS and CDR2 YYNGEE. The CDR3 DNA is TGTGCCAGCAGCCCCCAGGGATTTAATGAAAAACTGTTTTTT. The encoded protein is CASSPQGFNEKLFF. The variable domain in full, with the rest retrieved from reference TRBV9 and TRBJ1-4, is DSGVTQTPKHLITATGQRVTLRCSPRSGDLSVYWYQQSLDQGLQFLIQYYNGEERAKGNILERFSAQQFPDLHSELNLSSLELGDSALYFCASSPQGFNEKLFFGSGTQLSVL.

The chain joins TRBV6-5 to TRBJ2-5; D is uncertain. CDR1 is MNHEY, CDR2 SVGAGI, per germline. V was pared by 0 bases and J by 2 bases, with 7 bases between. The CDR3 length is 14 residues. The CDR3: CASSYSQEQETQYF. CDR3 coding DNA: TGTGCCAGCAGTTACTCGCAGGAACAAGAGACCCAGTACTTC.

V is TRBV28 and J is TRBJ2-7, with 9 bases that match TRBD2. This CDR3 has 21 residues. Germline trimming cut 6 bases from V and 4 bases from J; bases unmatched to any gene: 28. The germline CDR1 and CDR2 sequences are MDHEN and SYDVKM. Written as DNA, the CDR3 is TGTGCCAGCAGCTCCTCCACAATCCTAGCGGGACGGTCCATTGGGTTGTACGAGCAGTACTTC. The encoded protein is CASSSSTILAGRSIGLYEQYF.

The chain links TRBV4-2 to TRBJ1-1; D is unresolved. The CDR3 has 15 amino acids. The V end lost 0 bases, the J end lost 1 base, and 9 bases lay between the germline ends. Looked up from germline, CDR1 is LGHNA and CDR2 is YNFKEQ. CDR3 in amino acids: CASSQEMEENTEAFF. CDR3 coding DNA: TGTGCCAGCAGCCAAGAAATGGAGGAGAACACTGAAGCTTTCTTT.

The genes are TRBV5-1 and TRBJ2-1; possibly TRBD1 for D (6 bases). V was pared by 1 base and J by 3 bases, with 20 bases between. In germline, CDR1 is SGHRS, CDR2 YFSETQ. There are 18 residues in the CDR3. The CDR3 here is CASSLLPVGADSYNEQFF. As DNA, the CDR3 is TGCGCCAGCAGCTTGTTGCCCGTGGGGGCGGATAGCTACAATGAGCAGTTCTTC.

The genes are TRBV30 and TRBJ2-7, with D possibly being TRBD1 (6 bases). V was shortened by 3 bases and J by 6 bases, with 18 bases between the two germline ends. The CDR3 length is 14 residues. Germline CDR1 and CDR2: GTSNPN and SVGIG (reference sequence). The CDR3: CAWRIQGADREQYF. The CDR3 DNA reads TGTGCCTGGAGGATACAGGGCGCTGATCGCGAGCAGTACTTC.

Here the CDR3 reads CASSPTGVTDTQYF. The CDR3 coding sequence is TGTGCCAGTAGTCCCACCGGGGTCACAGATACGCAGTATTTT. This chain connects TRBV19 to TRBJ2-3; a possible D gene is TRBD2 (5 bases). With 5 bases removed from V and 2 bases from J, the gap between germline ends came to 11 bases. Per germline, CDR1 LNHDA and CDR2 SQIVND (reference sequence). This CDR3 comprises 14 residues.

The chain employs TRBV14 and TRBJ2-7; 9 bases fit TRBD1. The length of the CDR3 is 15 residues. Germline-derived CDR1 and CDR2 are SGHDN and FVKESK. V gave up 2 bases and J gave up 3 bases; unmatched junction bases: 5. The CDR3 spells CASSQSYRGLYEQYF. In DNA, the CDR3 is TGTGCCAGCAGCCAAAGCTACAGGGGGCTCTACGAGCAGTACTTC.

V usage is TRBV28 and J usage is TRBJ2-2; 7 positions match TRBD2. Germline V gene lookup returns CDR1 MDHEN and CDR2 SYDVKM. V lost 7 bases and J lost 6; bases outside the gene matches: 8. This CDR3 region has 14 residues. The CDR3 spells CASMDEAGSGELFF. DNA of the CDR3: TGTGCCAGCATGGACGAAGCGGGATCCGGGGAGCTGTTTTTT.

Details on this clone: A read error may account for a junction end that differs from germline. Other DNA sequences of this sample code for an identical CDR3. The V gene is TRBV5-8, the J gene TRBJ1-2; D unresolved. From germline, CDR1 is SGHTS and CDR2 YDEGEE. CDR3 size: 15 residues. CDR3 nucleotide sequence: TGTGCCAGCAGCTTGGAGTTGGGAGGAAACTATGGTTACACCTTC. Translated, it gives CASSLELGGNYGYTF.

The chain is built from TRBV15 and TRBJ2-5; 8 bases line up with TRBD1. CDR3 length equals 14 residues. The germline gives CDR1 LNHNV, CDR2 YYDKDF (reference sequence). Losses at the gene ends were 5 bases for V and 5 bases for J; bases not matched to a gene: 7. The CDR3 protein is CATSPRTGQETQYF. As DNA, the CDR3 is TGTGCCACCAGCCCACGGACAGGGCAGGAGACCCAGTACTTC. Complete variable domain (other parts from reference TRBV15 and TRBJ2-5): DAMVIQNPRYQVTQFGKPVTLSCSQTLNHNVMYWYQQKSSQAPKLLFHYYDKDFNNEADTPDNFQSRRPNTSFCFLDIRSPGLGDTAMYLCATSPRTGQETQYFGPGTRLLVL.

J is TRBJ2-7 and V is TRBV11-2; D gene uncertain. Deletions cut 3 bases from V and 5 bases from J, with 20 bases between. The germline V gene has CDR1 SGHAT and CDR2 FQNNGV. The CDR3 is made up of 16 amino acids. CDR3 sequence: CASSFRLQRPGHEQYF. In nucleotides, the CDR3 is TGTGCCAGCAGCTTCCGTTTGCAGCGCCCTGGCCACGAGCAGTACTTC.

The chain links TRBV10-3 to TRBJ2-5; TRBD2 agrees at 7 bases. CDR3 length: 13 amino acids. Germline V CDR1 and CDR2: ENHRY, SYGVKD. The ends lost 4 bases at V and 5 bases at J; junction bases unmatched: 4. In nucleotides, the CDR3 is TGTGCCATCAGTGGGGGGGGTCTCGAGACCCAGTACTTC. Its protein is CAISGGGLETQYF.

The chain couples TRBV30 to TRBJ2-7; D is ambiguous. Germline V gene sequence: CDR1 GTSNPN, CDR2 SVGIG (reference sequence). The CDR3 is 13 residues long. V dropped 0 bases and J dropped 3 bases, with 9 bases sitting between them. The CDR3 DNA sequence: TGTGCCTGGAGTGTAGCCACCCTCTACGAGCAGTACTTC. Translating gives CAWSVATLYEQYF.